The 6 T cell receptor beta chains below come from one sample, sequenced in a study of cytomegalovirus exposure and HLA in healthy donors. The primer mix had 60 Vbeta and 13 Jbeta primers. The repertoire was sequenced with immunoSEQ multiplex PCR; TCRdb's copy has only in-frame clones and lacks some. The sample's table shows 150,000 or so clones. Sequences were obtained from PBMCs. Receptors originate from a woman in her fifties or sixties in good health and CMV-seronegative.

The gene calls are TRBV5-1 and TRBJ1-2, with a tentative D call TRBD1 (5 bases). The V and J ends lost 4 bases and 5 bases respectively, with 15 bases between them. Germline V gene data show CDR1 as SGHRS and CDR2 as YFSETQ. The CDR3 is 14 amino acids. The CDR3 DNA sequence: TGCGCCAGCAGCACCACAGGAGTCGGGTATGGCTACACCTTC. Translation: CASSTTGVGYGYTF. The complete variable domain, with remaining parts taken from reference TRBV5-1 and TRBJ1-2, reads KAGVTQTPRYLIKTRGQQVTLSCSPISGHRSVSWYQQTPGQGLQFLFEYFSETQRNKGNFPGRFSGRQFSNSRSEMNVSTLELGDSALYLCASSTTGVGYGYTFGSGTRLTVV.

As regards this clone: Relative to the germline gene, one junction end is altered; a read error may explain this. The chain has TRBV11-1 and TRBJ2-5; 10 positions agree with TRBD2. The CDR3 contains 13 residues. Germline V gives CDR1 SGHAT, CDR2 FQDESV (reference sequence). CDR3 DNA sequence: TGTGCCAGCAGCCTAGCGGGAGTGGAGACCCAGTACTTC. It encodes CASSLAGVETQYF.

V usage is TRBV4-2 and J usage is TRBJ2-7; D is uncertain. Germline CDR1 is LGHNA and CDR2 is YNFKEQ. The CDR3 loop spans 13 amino acids. With 1 base removed from V and 8 bases from J, the gap between germline ends came to 12 bases. Here the CDR3 DNA reads TGTGCCAGCAGCCAAGGCTGGGCCCCCCAGCAGTACTTC. Protein: CASSQGWAPQQYF.

This chain links TRBV6-5 with TRBJ1-3, with a weak D call TRBD1 (6 bases). The CDR3 sequence is 14 residues long. V shed 7 bases and J shed 4 bases, with 14 bases lying between them. The V gene's germline CDR1 is MNHEY and CDR2 SVGAGI. This CDR3 reads CASIPTGFGNTIYF. CDR3 DNA: TGTGCCAGCATCCCAACAGGGTTCGGAAACACCATATATTTT.

J is TRBJ1-5 and V is TRBV7-2; TRBD1 agrees at 7 bases. In germline, CDR1 is SGHTA, CDR2 FQGNSA. V shed 5 bases and J 2 bases; nucleotides not matched to a gene: 0. The CDR3 extends over 13 amino acids. The CDR3 here is CASSGQGNQPQHF. The CDR3, as DNA: TGTGCCAGCAGCGGACAGGGCAATCAGCCCCAGCATTTT.

The chain uses TRBV9 and TRBJ2-5; D remains ambiguous. The CDR3 consists of 11 residues. Germline loops: CDR1 SGDLS, CDR2 YYNGEE. The ends were cut back, 4 bases at V and 5 bases at J, with 6 bases in the middle. Written as DNA, the CDR3 is TGTGCCAGCAGCTCCGCGGAGACCCAGTACTTC. This gives the protein CASSSAETQYF.